The present T cell receptor (beta chain) was sequenced within a study of human T cells and chemical hapten exposure. TCRdb independently ran MiXCR on the RACE reads; one entry per CDR3 protein. The sample yields about 98,000 distinct CDR3 sequences, 10% to 13% seen once. The CDR3 sequence is 14 residues long. Germline CDR1 reads DFQATT; CDR2 reads SNEGSKA (reference sequence). Losses at the gene ends were 7 bases for V and 8 bases for J; bases not matched to a gene: 13. Time point reported: pre-sensitization, week 0. As for treatment: therapeutic diphenylcyclopropenone sensitization with weekly scalp DPC. The study drew its donors from alopecia patients who were 18 to 70 years old and suitable for DPC.

Sequenced material: whole blood, taken in connection with sensitization to the hapten diphenylcyclopropenone (DPC). The clonotype originates from a woman between 55 and 75 years old with alopecia areata. Some clones in this sample may be carry-over from other donors' samples. The chain carries TRBV20-1 and TRBJ2-1; 8 bases fit TRBD1. This CDR3 is CSVPGQAAVHEQFF. CDR3 nucleotides: TGCAGTGTTCCGGGACAGGCGGCGGTCCATGAGCAGTTCTTC.